Presented here are 27 T cell receptor beta chains from one specimen sequenced in a study of CD8+ T cells in alopecia areata. Once RNA had been extracted, it was reverse transcribed into cDNA to act as the sequencing template. Only in-frame clones appear in the TCRdb table, and some are missing; sequencing was by immunoSEQ multiplex PCR. The table has around 140,000 clones, about 59% seen once. Treatment reported: oral pan-JAK inhibitor, 5-10 mg twice daily. The sequencing used CD8+ T cells sorted from blood, collected at week 4, from a patient treated with tofacitinib. Receptors originate from a human donor with alopecia areata.

This rearrangement joins TRBV9 to TRBJ1-1, with no clear D. Germline lookup yields CDR1 SGDLS and CDR2 YYNGEE. V lost 0 bases to trimming and J lost 4 bases, with 7 bases between them. The CDR3 loop spans 13 amino acids. The CDR3 region is CASSVATITEAFF. For the CDR3, the DNA is TGTGCCAGCAGCGTAGCTACGATCACTGAAGCTTTCTTT.

This chain connects TRBV4-1 to TRBJ1-5; 7 nucleotides line up with TRBD1. Trimming removed 5 bases from V and 5 bases from J; junction bases left unmatched: 9. This CDR3 comprises 15 residues. CDR1 is MGHRA and CDR2 is YSYEKL in the germline V gene. Here the CDR3 reads CASSSGTEGDQPQHF. CDR3 DNA: TGCGCCAGCAGCTCCGGGACAGAAGGGGATCAGCCCCAGCATTTT.

This clone was seen a few times. This chain links TRBV4-1 with TRBJ1-1, with 9 bases fitting TRBD1. The CDR3 contains 14 residues. The ends lost 4 bases at V and 5 bases at J; junction bases unmatched: 5. Germline V gene lookup returns CDR1 MGHRA and CDR2 YSYEKL. The DNA for the CDR3 is TGCGCCAGCAGCCTACGACAGGGGGAAACTGAAGCTTTCTTT. As protein: CASSLRQGETEAFF.

The V gene is TRBV19, the J gene TRBJ1-4, with D perhaps matching TRBD1 (5 bases). V was shortened by 8 bases and J by 0 bases, with 16 bases between the two germline ends. The CDR3 length is 16 residues. Looked up from germline, CDR1 is LNHDA and CDR2 is SQIVND (reference sequence). The CDR3 here is CASGSTQGTTNEKLFF. CDR3 bases: TGTGCCAGTGGATCGACTCAGGGTACAACTAATGAAAAACTGTTTTTT.

This sequence joins TRBV4-2 and TRBJ2-7, with D perhaps matching TRBD1 or TRBD2 (6 bases each). The V gene lost 4 bases and the J gene lost 3 bases, with 16 bases spanning the gap. The germline V gene encodes CDR1 LGHNA and CDR2 YNFKEQ. This CDR3 contains 15 residues. CDR3 region: CASSPQGGPNYEQYF. The DNA of the CDR3 is TGTGCCAGCAGCCCTCAAGGGGGGCCCAACTACGAGCAGTACTTC.

In its sample, this clone was seen a few times. The DNA of the CDR3 is TGTGCCAGCAGCGAGGCCCGGGACAGAGGCGAAAAACTGTTTTTT. This translates into CASSEARDRGEKLFF. V gene TRBV11-2 combines with J gene TRBJ1-4, with 7 bases matching TRBD1. After removal of 5 bases from V and 8 bases from J, the junction contained 11 bases not matched to a gene. From germline, CDR1 is SGHAT and CDR2 FQNNGV. The CDR3 sequence is 15 residues long.

This chain connects TRBV11-2 to TRBJ2-1; 12 nucleotides match TRBD2. With 5 bases clipped from V and 8 bases from J, the junction kept 7 bases outside the gene matches. This CDR3 contains 15 residues. Germline V gene lookup returns CDR1 SGHAT and CDR2 FQNNGV. Here the CDR3 DNA reads TGTGCCAGCAGCGCCGGACTAGCGGGGAGGGATGAGCAGTTCTTC. It specifies CASSAGLAGRDEQFF.

The chain employs TRBV30 and TRBJ2-5, with D perhaps matching TRBD1 (6 bases). Germline values: CDR1 GTSNPN, CDR2 SVGIG (reference sequence). The CDR3 consists of 15 residues. V was shortened by 3 bases and J by 1 base, with 15 bases between the two germline ends. The CDR3 DNA is TGTGCCTGGAGCGCCCCCCAGGACAGCCAAGAGACCCAGTACTTC. This translates into CAWSAPQDSQETQYF.

This clone was seen a handful of times. The J gene is TRBJ1-1, the V gene TRBV9, with D unclear. The ends were cut back, 3 bases at V and 0 bases at J, with 6 bases in the middle. The germline V gene has CDR1 SGDLS and CDR2 YYNGEE. The CDR3 runs 13 residues. CDR3 amino acids: CASSADMNTEAFF. Here the CDR3 DNA reads TGTGCCAGCAGCGCCGACATGAACACTGAAGCTTTCTTT.

This clone was seen only a few times. This chain links TRBV18 with TRBJ2-7; tentatively, D is TRBD1 (5 bases). The CDR3 has 13 amino acids. The germline V and J ends were trimmed by 3 bases and 6 bases, with 12 bases remaining between them. The germline V gene has CDR1 KGHSH and CDR2 LQKENI. As DNA, the CDR3 is TGTGCCAGCTCACCGGATTCCCAGGGCGAGCAGTACTTC. It is translated as CASSPDSQGEQYF.

The chain carries TRBV10-3 and TRBJ2-7, with TRBD1 matching over 7 bases. The ends lost 6 bases at V and 5 bases at J; junction bases unmatched: 13. This CDR3 region has 15 residues. Germline values: CDR1 ENHRY, CDR2 SYGVKD. CDR3 in DNA: TGTGCCATCAGCTCCCCTGAGACAGGGAAGGACGAGCAGTACTTC. This gives the protein CAISSPETGKDEQYF.

J is TRBJ1-2 and V is TRBV13, with D perhaps matching TRBD1 (5 bases). The CDR3 is 16 amino acids. Germline values: CDR1 PRHDT, CDR2 FYEKMQ (reference sequence). The ends were cut back, 3 bases at V and 5 bases at J, with 19 bases in the middle. The CDR3 is CASSFQGQAHHYGYTF. The CDR3 DNA reads TGTGCCAGCAGCTTTCAGGGCCAGGCTCATCATTATGGCTACACCTTC.

The chain combines TRBV5-1 with TRBJ2-7; D not resolved. The CDR3 has 14 amino acids. Trimming took 1 base from V and 4 from J, leaving 12 bases between them. CDR1 SGHRS and CDR2 YFSETQ come from the germline V gene. The CDR3 DNA is TGCGCCAGCAGCTTGAGTCCGACGGCATACGAGCAGTACTTC. It is translated as CASSLSPTAYEQYF.

This clone was counted once. The chain uses TRBV10-3 and TRBJ2-7; TRBD1 or TRBD2 may be the D gene (5 bases each). Germline CDR1 and CDR2: ENHRY and SYGVKD. V lost 6 bases and J 5 bases, leaving 20 bases between the germline ends. The CDR3 contains 15 residues. The CDR3 nucleotides read TGTGCCATCAGCCCTACCGGGACGGCGAGCGACGAGCAGTACTTC. Residues: CAISPTGTASDEQYF.

The CDR3 DNA sequence: TGTGCCAGCAGTTTCAGTGAGGGCACTGAAGCTTTCTTT. This gives the protein CASSFSEGTEAFF. V and J are TRBV27 and TRBJ1-1, with unresolved D. Germline V gene data show CDR1 as MNHEY and CDR2 as SMNVEV (reference sequence). There are 13 residues in the CDR3. Trimming shortened V by 3 bases and J by 4 bases, and 9 bases separated the two germline ends.

This clone was seen just once. The chain is built from TRBV7-8 and TRBJ2-5; TRBD2 aligns across 8 bases. Germline-derived CDR1 and CDR2 are SGHVS and FQNEAQ. After removal of 1 base from V and 2 bases from J, the junction contained 6 bases not matched to a gene. The CDR3 runs 16 residues. CDR3 in amino acids: CASSLVRGGPQETQYF. CDR3 coding DNA: TGTGCCAGCAGCTTAGTACGGGGGGGGCCGCAAGAGACCCAGTACTTC.

The chain links TRBV4-1 to TRBJ2-1, with a tentative D call TRBD2 (6 bases). Germline CDR1 MGHRA, CDR2 YSYEKL. The CDR3 runs to 16 residues. V lost 1 base and J lost 0, with 10 bases in between. For the CDR3, the DNA is TGCGCCAGCAGCCAAGTCGGCGGGGCCTCCTACAATGAGCAGTTCTTC. This gives the protein CASSQVGGASYNEQFF.

The chain links TRBV27 to TRBJ1-5; D not resolved. The CDR3 is 16 amino acids. Germline assignment: CDR1 MNHEY and CDR2 SMNVEV (reference sequence). Trimming took 10 bases from V and 2 from J, leaving 21 bases between them. This CDR3 reads CATTSTYGIGNQPQHF. The CDR3 nucleotides read TGTGCCACCACTAGCACGTACGGGATTGGCAATCAGCCCCAGCATTTT.

This clone has just a few counts. The chain is built from TRBV29-1 and TRBJ1-5; D is possibly TRBD1 (5 bases). The CDR3 is made up of 13 amino acids. V was cut by 3 bases and J by 0 bases, with 6 bases left in between. Looked up from germline, CDR1 is SQVTM and CDR2 is ANQGSEA. CDR3 sequence: CSVETDSNQPQHF. The DNA of the CDR3 is TGCAGCGTTGAGACAGATAGCAATCAGCCCCAGCATTTT.

In this sample, this clone turned up a few times. Other DNA sequences in this sample translate to the same CDR3. The chain joins TRBV11-2 to TRBJ1-1, with D unclear. Per the germline V gene, CDR1 is SGHAT and CDR2 is FQNNGV. This CDR3 spans 12 amino acids. V was pared by 1 base and J by 5 bases, with 5 bases between. CDR3 sequence reads: CASSLVGTEAFF. CDR3 sequence (DNA): TGTGCCAGCAGCTTAGTTGGGACTGAAGCTTTCTTT.

The chain combines TRBV29-1 with TRBJ2-1, with TRBD1 as a possible D gene (6 bases). Deletions cut 2 bases from V and 0 bases from J, with 8 bases between. The CDR3 extends over 14 amino acids. CDR1 is SQVTM and CDR2 is ANQGSEA in the germline V gene. This CDR3 is CSVERGSSYNEQFF. CDR3 DNA: TGCAGCGTTGAAAGGGGGAGCTCCTACAATGAGCAGTTCTTC.

Concerning this clone: Other DNA sequences from this sample encode an identical CDR3 as well. This chain joins TRBV30 and TRBJ1-1; D is unclear. V lost 4 bases and J lost 4, with 7 bases in between. The germline V gene encodes CDR1 GTSNPN and CDR2 SVGIG (reference sequence). The CDR3 runs 11 residues. CDR3 protein: CAWTEGTEAFF. The CDR3, as DNA: TGTGCCTGGACTGAAGGCACTGAAGCTTTCTTT.

The chain has TRBV9 and TRBJ2-3, with 10 bases that match TRBD2. The CDR3 spans 15 residues. With V trimmed by 2 bases and J by 6 bases, 6 bases remained unmatched. Germline-derived CDR1 and CDR2 are SGDLS and YYNGEE. This CDR3 reads CASSVASGGLDTQYF. The CDR3 bases are TGTGCCAGCAGCGTGGCTAGCGGGGGATTGGATACGCAGTATTTT. Filled out from reference TRBV9 and TRBJ2-3, the complete variable domain reads DSGVTQTPKHLITATGQRVTLRCSPRSGDLSVYWYQQSLDQGLQFLIQYYNGEERAKGNILERFSAQQFPDLHSELNLSSLELGDSALYFCASSVASGGLDTQYFGPGTRLTVL.

The rearrangement joins TRBV5-1 to TRBJ2-2; unclear D gene. Germline CDR1 SGHRS, CDR2 YFSETQ. The CDR3 spans 13 residues. The V gene lost 4 bases and the J gene lost 6 bases, with 10 bases spanning the gap. The CDR3 DNA reads as TGCGCCAGCAGCCCGGACCGGGCCGGGGAGCTGTTTTTT. Amino acids: CASSPDRAGELFF.

The rearrangement uses TRBV27 and TRBJ1-2; D not certain. Trimming pared 3 bases from V and 3 bases from J, leaving 8 bases between. The CDR3 consists of 13 residues. Germline loops: CDR1 MNHEY, CDR2 SMNVEV (reference sequence). The CDR3 sequence is CASSLGIDYGYTF. For the CDR3, the DNA is TGTGCCAGCAGTTTGGGGATTGACTATGGCTACACCTTC.

A single count supports this clone. The chain has TRBV6-5 and TRBJ2-7; TRBD2 aligns across 8 bases. The CDR3 is made up of 14 amino acids. V was clipped by 6 bases and J by 3 bases; unmatched bases: 7. CDR1 is MNHEY, CDR2 SVGAGI, per germline. The CDR3 coding sequence is TGTGCCAGCAGCCCCGCGGGACTAGGCTACGAGCAGTACTTC. It specifies CASSPAGLGYEQYF.

The chain joins TRBV15 to TRBJ2-7; D is tentatively TRBD1 or TRBD2 (6 bases each). Trimming left V 1 base short and J 3 bases short, with 10 bases between. Germline CDR1 LNHNV, CDR2 YYDKDF (reference sequence). The CDR3 is made up of 14 amino acids. CDR3: CATSRAGGGYEQYF. In nucleotides, the CDR3 is TGTGCCACCAGCAGAGCCGGAGGGGGCTACGAGCAGTACTTC.